The 28 T cell receptor beta chains listed next were all sequenced from one sample in a study of T cells in Graves' hyperthyroidism and ophthalmopathy. The investigators amplified TCR beta CDR3 regions from RNA transcripts. Initially, a first-round RT-PCR of the TCR CDR3 employed the HTBI primer set. TCRdb reanalysed the multiplex PCR reads using MiXCR and keeps one entry per CDR3 protein. The table has about 840,000 distinct CDR3 sequences, roughly 37% seen once. The sequencing sample was made of blood. The origin of the receptors is a man younger than 35 with Graves' hyperthyroidism.

This clonotype has at least ten counts. J is TRBJ2-7 and V is TRBV11-2, with D uncertain. In germline, CDR1 is SGHAT, CDR2 FQNNGV. V was clipped by 4 bases and J by 6 bases, with 10 bases between them. This CDR3 has 12 amino acids. The CDR3 DNA sequence: TGTGCCAGCAGCTCAACTTCAAGCGAGCAGTACTTC. Protein product: CASSSTSSEQYF. The whole variable domain, remainder taken from reference TRBV11-2 and TRBJ2-7, is EAGVAQSPRYKIIEKRQSVAFWCNPISGHATLYWYQQILGQGPKLLIQFQNNGVVDDSQLPKDRFSAERLKGVDSTLKIQPAKLEDSAVYLCASSSTSSEQYFGPGTRLTVT.

This clonotype was counted at least ten times. The V gene is TRBV7-8, the J gene TRBJ1-3; 7 nucleotides match TRBD1. V shed 3 bases, J shed 7 bases, and the junction held 9 bases outside the gene matches. This CDR3 contains 15 residues. The germline V gene encodes CDR1 SGHVS and CDR2 FQNEAQ. DNA for the CDR3: TGTGCCAGCAGCTTGGGAGACAGGGAAGTGAACACCATATATTTT. The encoded protein is CASSLGDREVNTIYF.

About this clonotype itself: The conserved phenylalanine or tryptophan normally closing the CDR3 is absent here, so this likely arose from a read error. The chain employs TRBV7-8 and TRBJ1-2; a possible D gene is TRBD1 (6 bases). CDR1 and CDR2 (germline): SGHVS, FQNEAQ. Trimming stripped 5 bases from V and 6 bases from J, with 13 bases between. The CDR3 covers 13 residues. CDR3 in amino acids: CASSPGTRDGYTL. The CDR3 coding sequence is TGTGCCAGCAGCCCCGGGACACGGGATGGCTACACCCTC.

This clonotype was found a few times. The CDR3 DNA reads as TGTGCCAGCAGACCCGGACAGAGCGGGGTGGAGCAGTACTTC. Amino acid sequence: CASRPGQSGVEQYF. The genes are TRBV10-3 and TRBJ2-7, with TRBD2 as a possible D gene (7 bases). The CDR3 totals 14 residues. Trimming removed 10 bases from V and 7 bases from J, with 23 bases in between. Germline V gene lookup returns CDR1 ENHRY and CDR2 SYGVKD.

Only one count was recorded for this clonotype. Here the CDR3 omits its conserved ending phenylalanine or tryptophan, so a read error is the likely source. The chain links TRBV14 to TRBJ1-1, with D unclear. The CDR3 extends over 13 amino acids. Germline CDR1 SGHDN, CDR2 FVKESK. Trimming took off 1 base at V and 11 bases at J, with 14 bases between the two ends. In nucleotides, the CDR3 is TGTGCCAGCAGCCAAGTTTTCCAGGACGGCGCTTTCTCT. Protein: CASSQVFQDGAFS.

This chain links TRBV2 with TRBJ1-5; D is perhaps TRBD1 (5 bases). This CDR3 region has 16 residues. V gave up 3 bases and J gave up 2 bases, with 14 bases separating them. Germline V gene sequence: CDR1 SNHLY, CDR2 FYNNEI. CDR3 amino acids: CASSDRAGGRNQPQHF. As DNA, the CDR3 is TGTGCCAGCAGTGACAGGGCGGGAGGACGCAATCAGCCCCAGCATTTT.

CDR3 loop: CATGTGQRPQHF. The CDR3 coding sequence is TGTGCCACCGGGACCGGCCAAAGGCCCCAGCATTTT. The chain uses TRBV10-3 and TRBJ1-5, with D perhaps TRBD1 (5 bases). V lost 10 bases and J lost 9, with 16 bases in between. There are 12 residues in the CDR3. Germline assignment: CDR1 ENHRY and CDR2 SYGVKD.

Many counts were recorded for this clonotype. The V and J genes are TRBV7-9 and TRBJ2-5; D remains unclear. Germline V lookup: CDR1 SEHNR, CDR2 FQNEAQ (reference sequence). The CDR3 runs 12 residues. Trimming took 3 bases from V and 1 from J, leaving 3 bases between them. CDR3 DNA: TGTGCCAGCAGCTTGATCCAAGAGACCCAGTACTTC. The encoded protein is CASSLIQETQYF.

This clonotype has more than one count but fewer than ten. The chain links TRBV13 to TRBJ1-1; TRBD1 is a possible D gene (5 bases). The CDR3 spans 14 residues. The germline CDR1 and CDR2 sequences are PRHDT and FYEKMQ (reference sequence). Trimming shortened V by 3 bases and J by 1 base, and 9 bases separated the two germline ends. The CDR3 sequence is CASSLWGSNTEAFF. CDR3 in DNA: TGTGCCAGCAGCTTGTGGGGGTCGAACACTGAAGCTTTCTTT.

This clonotype was found many times. This chain links TRBV7-9 with TRBJ2-2, with D unclear. The germline V and J ends were trimmed by 4 bases and 6 bases, with 9 bases remaining between them. The CDR3 totals 13 residues. Per germline, CDR1 SEHNR and CDR2 FQNEAQ (reference sequence). The chain's CDR3 is CASSSLSAGELFF. CDR3 coding DNA: TGTGCCAGCAGCTCTCTCTCCGCCGGGGAGCTGTTTTTT. The variable domain in full, completed from reference TRBV7-9 and TRBJ2-2, reads DTGVSQNPRHKITKRGQNVTFRCDPISEHNRLYWYRQTLGQGPEFLTYFQNEAQLEKSRLLSDRFSAERPKGSFSTLEIQRTEQGDSAMYLCASSSLSAGELFFGEGSRLTVL.

This clonotype was detected a few times. This chain joins TRBV4-2 and TRBJ2-6; the D is unclear. Trimming left V 1 base short and J 0 bases short, with 13 bases between. The CDR3 covers 18 residues. The germline CDR1 and CDR2 sequences are LGHNA and YNFKEQ. The CDR3 DNA is TGTGCCAGCAGCCAAGGTGTGGCAGGTACCTCTGGGGCCAACGTCCTGACTTTC. It codes for CASSQGVAGTSGANVLTF.

There are a few counts of this clonotype. J is TRBJ2-7 and V is TRBV19; D is unresolved. Between the trimmed V and J ends, which lost 1 base and 0 bases, there was a span of 13 bases. The CDR3 has 16 amino acids. The germline CDR1 and CDR2 sequences are LNHDA and SQIVND (reference sequence). Written as DNA, the CDR3 is TGTGCCAGTAGTATAGGCCGGGCCCTCGGCTCCTACGAGCAGTACTTC. Translating gives CASSIGRALGSYEQYF.

The V gene is TRBV5-6, the J gene TRBJ1-4; D remains ambiguous. Trimming cost V 0 bases and J 8 bases, with 8 bases left between them. This CDR3 is built from 13 residues. Germline V lookup: CDR1 SGHDT, CDR2 YYEEEE. In DNA form, the CDR3 reads TGTGCCAGCAGCTTGGAGGGAGCGGAAAAACTGTTTTTT. The encoded protein is CASSLEGAEKLFF.

This clonotype was recorded many times. This rearrangement joins TRBV29-1 to TRBJ1-1; TRBD1 agrees at 8 bases. Per germline, CDR1 SQVTM and CDR2 ANQGSEA. J lost 1 base, V lost 4 bases, and 5 bases had no gene match. The CDR3 runs to 14 residues. The CDR3 DNA is TGCAGCGTTGTGCAGGGGGCGTCGAACACTGAAGCTTTCTTT. It encodes CSVVQGASNTEAFF.

This clonotype appeared many times. The chain employs TRBV20-1 and TRBJ1-1; D may be TRBD1 (6 bases). The ends were cut back, 8 bases at V and 4 bases at J, with 17 bases in the middle. The CDR3 extends over 13 amino acids. Germline CDR1 DFQATT, CDR2 SNEGSKA (reference sequence). The CDR3 is CSSRGAPTTEAFF. As DNA, the CDR3 is TGCAGTTCTCGGGGGGCGCCGACCACTGAAGCTTTCTTT.

In its sample, this clonotype was seen a few times. The junction differs from germline at one of its ends, possibly a read error. The chain recombines TRBV7-8 with TRBJ2-7; 10 nucleotides agree with TRBD2. Germline CDR1 and CDR2: SGHVS and FQNEAQ. The CDR3 extends over 15 amino acids. The CDR3 here is CASSPGTSDSYEQCF. DNA of the CDR3: TGTGCCAGCAGCCCAGGGACTAGCGACTCCTACGAGCAGTGCTTC.

The chain recombines TRBV29-1 with TRBJ1-2; 10 nucleotides align to TRBD1. Germline V CDR1 and CDR2: SQVTM, ANQGSEA. CDR3 length: 15 amino acids. The V and J ends lost 6 bases and 0 bases, in that order; junction bases with no gene match: 7. The CDR3 is CSVLDRGATNYGYTF. The CDR3 nucleotides read TGCAGCGTGTTGGACAGGGGGGCGACTAACTATGGCTACACCTTC.

The chain carries TRBV7-2 and TRBJ2-7, with a weak D call TRBD2 (6 bases). With 2 bases removed from V and 7 bases from J, the gap between germline ends came to 18 bases. The germline V gene has CDR1 SGHTA and CDR2 FQGNSA. The CDR3 runs to 15 residues. The DNA of the CDR3 is TGTGCCAGCAGCTTATTTCAGGAGGGAGTGGGTGAGCAGTACTTC. The encoded protein is CASSLFQEGVGEQYF.

This clonotype was seen repeatedly, ten times or more. This chain links TRBV11-2 with TRBJ1-6, with no clear D. V dropped 5 bases and J dropped 8 bases, with 10 bases sitting between them. The CDR3 length is 13 residues. Germline CDR1 and CDR2: SGHAT and FQNNGV. DNA of the CDR3: TGTGCCAGCAGCCCCGGGTTGGATTCACCCCTCCACTTT. Translation: CASSPGLDSPLHF. The complete variable domain, with remaining parts taken from reference TRBV11-2 and TRBJ1-6, reads EAGVAQSPRYKIIEKRQSVAFWCNPISGHATLYWYQQILGQGPKLLIQFQNNGVVDDSQLPKDRFSAERLKGVDSTLKIQPAKLEDSAVYLCASSPGLDSPLHFGNGTRLTVT.

This clonotype was observed a few times. This chain connects TRBV7-9 to TRBJ2-5, with no clear D. This CDR3 contains 13 residues. Germline values: CDR1 SEHNR, CDR2 FQNEAQ (reference sequence). Trimming took 5 bases from V and 5 from J, leaving 12 bases between them. CDR3: CASSPYMVETQYF. CDR3 sequence (DNA): TGTGCCAGCAGCCCCTACATGGTCGAGACCCAGTACTTC.

Notes on this clonotype: A much more abundant neighbour one base away suggests this may be a read error. The CDR3 here is CASRTGGKQEAQYF. CDR3 coding DNA: TGTGCCTCCAGGACCGGGGGGAAGCAAGAGGCCCAGTACTTC. This chain connects TRBV10-3 to TRBJ2-5; 7 bases are shared with TRBD2. This CDR3 is built from 14 residues. Germline CDR1 is ENHRY and CDR2 is SYGVKD.

The table lists this clonotype with many counts. The V call is TRBV15, the J call TRBJ1-5; 7 nucleotides line up with TRBD1. Unmatched junction bases numbered 10, after V lost 0 bases and J lost 5 bases. There are 17 residues in the CDR3. Germline CDR1 reads LNHNV; CDR2 reads YYDKDF (reference sequence). In DNA form, the CDR3 reads TGTGCCACCAGCAGAGAACCCACAGGGGTTGCCGATCAGCCCCAGCATTTT. It yields the protein CATSREPTGVADQPQHF.

CDR3 in DNA: TGTGCCACCACTGGGGACATTAACTATGGCTACACCTTC. Protein sequence: CATTGDINYGYTF. This rearrangement joins TRBV12-3 or TRBV12-4 to TRBJ1-2; D perhaps matches TRBD1 (6 bases). The CDR3 has 13 amino acids. V lost 10 bases and J 1 base, leaving 13 bases between the germline ends.

Here the CDR3 DNA reads TGTGCCAGCAGCTCCCCGAAGACTAGCGGGACTCCCGGGGAGCTGTTTTTT. Translation: CASSSPKTSGTPGELFF. The V and J genes are TRBV7-2 and TRBJ2-2; 11 positions match TRBD2. Unmatched junction bases numbered 10, after V lost 4 bases and J lost 6 bases. Germline CDR1 reads SGHTA; CDR2 reads FQGNSA. The CDR3 contains 17 residues.

This clonotype was seen many times. V gene TRBV7-8 combines with J gene TRBJ2-7; a weak D match, TRBD2 (6 bases). This CDR3 has 13 amino acids. The ends were cut back, 1 base at V and 7 bases at J, with 11 bases in the middle. Germline lookup yields CDR1 SGHVS and CDR2 FQNEAQ. CDR3 loop: CASSLGPSGEQYF. CDR3 nucleotides: TGTGCCAGCAGCTTAGGGCCGAGCGGGGAGCAGTACTTC. The full variable domain, rest sourced from reference TRBV7-8 and TRBJ2-7, is GAGVSQSPRYKVAKRGQDVALRCDPISGHVSLFWYQQALGQGPEFLTYFQNEAQLDKSGLPSDRFFAERPEGSVSTLKIQRTQQEDSAVYLCASSLGPSGEQYFGPGTRLTVT.

There are a few counts of this clonotype. This chain links TRBV6-5 with TRBJ1-1, with D perhaps matching TRBD1 (5 bases). V was cut by 2 bases and J by 7 bases, with 8 bases left in between. This CDR3 is built from 12 residues. Per germline, CDR1 MNHEY and CDR2 SVGAGI. The CDR3: CASSYPDSEAFF. Written as DNA, the CDR3 is TGTGCCAGCAGTTACCCAGACAGTGAAGCTTTCTTT.

J is TRBJ1-2 and V is TRBV7-2; D unclear. There are 15 residues in the CDR3. CDR1 and CDR2 (germline): SGHTA, FQGNSA. V was pared by 1 base and J by 6 bases, with 15 bases between. CDR3 protein: CASSLGTAKDDGYTF. The DNA for the CDR3 is TGTGCCAGCAGCTTAGGGACTGCGAAGGACGATGGCTACACCTTC.

At least ten counts were recorded for this clonotype. The V call is TRBV20-1, the J call TRBJ1-1; no firm D call. This CDR3 region has 10 residues. Germline-derived CDR1 and CDR2 are DFQATT and SNEGSKA (reference sequence). The ends were cut back, 4 bases at V and 10 bases at J, with 10 bases in the middle. The CDR3, as DNA: TGCAGTGCTACCCCTCTCGGAGCTTTCTTT. Its translation: CSATPLGAFF.